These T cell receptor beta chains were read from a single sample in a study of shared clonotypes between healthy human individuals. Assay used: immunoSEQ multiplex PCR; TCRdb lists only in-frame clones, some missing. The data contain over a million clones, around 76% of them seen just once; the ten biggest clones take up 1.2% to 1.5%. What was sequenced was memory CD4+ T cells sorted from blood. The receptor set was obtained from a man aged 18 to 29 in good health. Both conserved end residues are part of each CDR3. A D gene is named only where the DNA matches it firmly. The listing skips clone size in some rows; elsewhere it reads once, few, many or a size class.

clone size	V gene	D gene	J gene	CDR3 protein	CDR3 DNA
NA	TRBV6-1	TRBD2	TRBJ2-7	CASGTTISYEQYF	TGTGCCAGCGGGACTACCATCTCCTACGAGCAGTACTTC
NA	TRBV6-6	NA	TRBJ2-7	CASTEGGTYEQYF	TGTGCCAGCACCGAAGGGGGGACCTACGAGCAGTACTTC
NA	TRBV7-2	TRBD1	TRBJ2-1	CASSQRTGDGDNEQFF	TGTGCCAGCAGCCAAAGGACAGGGGACGGAGACAATGAGCAGTTCTTC
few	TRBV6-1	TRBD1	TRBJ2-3	CAAGQGANTDTQYF	TGTGCCGCCGGACAGGGGGCTAACACAGATACGCAGTATTTT
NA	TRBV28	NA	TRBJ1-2	CASSADYGYTF	TGTGCCAGCAGCGCCGATTATGGCTACACCTTC
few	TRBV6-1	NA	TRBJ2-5	CASSLYPQETQYF	TGTGCCAGCAGTCTATACCCGCAAGAGACCCAGTACTTC
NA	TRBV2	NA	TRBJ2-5	CASSSTARETQYF	TGTGCCAGCAGTTCAACGGCTCGAGAGACCCAGTACTTC
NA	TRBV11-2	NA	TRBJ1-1	CASRSTDMNTEAFF	TGTGCCAGCAGATCGACAGACATGAACACTGAAGCTTTCTTT
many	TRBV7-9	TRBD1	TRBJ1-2	CASSTRQGVTGYTF	TGTGCCAGCAGCACTCGACAGGGGGTGACTGGCTACACCTTC
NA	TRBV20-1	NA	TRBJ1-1	CSAPRESEAFF	TGCAGTGCTCCAAGGGAGAGTGAAGCTTTCTTT
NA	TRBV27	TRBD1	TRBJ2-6	CASRGTGVYSGANVLTF	TGTGCCAGCAGGGGGACAGGTGTTTACTCTGGGGCCAACGTCCTGACTTTC
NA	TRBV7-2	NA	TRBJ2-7	CASSLSRDRYEQYF	TGTGCCAGCAGCTTAAGCAGGGATCGCTACGAGCAGTACTTC
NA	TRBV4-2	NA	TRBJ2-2	CASSQDLSRNTGELFF	TGTGCCAGCAGCCAAGATCTTAGCAGGAACACCGGGGAGCTGTTTTTT
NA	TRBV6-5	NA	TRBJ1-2	CASSYSGTRGYTF	TGTGCCAGCAGTTACTCGGGGACGCGGGGCTACACCTTC
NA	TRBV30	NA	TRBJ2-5	CAWTASGRSTQYF	TGTGCCTGGACCGCCTCAGGACGGAGTACCCAGTACTTC
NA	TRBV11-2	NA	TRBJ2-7	CASSLDARAPNEQYF	TGTGCCAGCAGCTTAGATGCTCGAGCCCCAAACGAGCAGTACTTC
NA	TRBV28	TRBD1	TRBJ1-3	CASSFAGGQGNTIYF	TGTGCCAGCAGTTTTGCAGGGGGCCAAGGAAACACCATATATTTT
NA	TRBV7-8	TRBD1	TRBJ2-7	CASSFYRGTTYEQYF	TGTGCCAGCAGCTTTTACAGGGGAACCACCTACGAGCAGTACTTC
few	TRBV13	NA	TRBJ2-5	CASSGGGWGRETQYF	TGTGCCAGCAGCGGAGGGGGCTGGGGCAGGGAGACCCAGTACTTC
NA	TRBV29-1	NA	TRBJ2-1	CSVEDAGNEQFF	TGCAGCGTTGAGGACGCCGGCAATGAGCAGTTCTTC
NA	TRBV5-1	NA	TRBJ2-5	CASSPSGGQGTQYF	TGCGCCAGCAGCCCATCTGGGGGCCAGGGGACCCAGTACTTC
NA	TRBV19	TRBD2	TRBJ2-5	CASSWRGRETQYF	TGTGCCAGTAGTTGGCGGGGGAGAGAGACCCAGTACTTC
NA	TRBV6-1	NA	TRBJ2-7	CASRDTTYEQYF	TGTGCCAGCCGGGACACCACCTACGAGCAGTACTTC
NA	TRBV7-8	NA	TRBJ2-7	CASSSFGSQSSYEQYF	TGTGCCAGCAGCTCTTTTGGGTCGCAAAGCTCCTACGAGCAGTACTTC
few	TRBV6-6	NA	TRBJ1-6	CASSSGGQTNSPLHF	TGTGCCAGCAGTTCCGGTGGCCAGACTAATTCACCCCTCCACTTT
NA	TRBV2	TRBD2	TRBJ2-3	CASSSGGAGTDTQYF	TGTGCCAGCAGTAGCGGGGGGGCAGGGACAGATACGCAGTATTTT
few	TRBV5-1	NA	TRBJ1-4	CASSSDTNEKLFF	TGCGCCAGCAGCTCGGATACGAATGAAAAACTGTTTTTT
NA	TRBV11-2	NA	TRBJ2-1	CASSSGWNEQFF	TGTGCCAGCAGCTCAGGCTGGAATGAGCAGTTCTTC
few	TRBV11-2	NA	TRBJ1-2	CASSILWTGYTF	TGTGCCAGCAGCATCCTCTGGACGGGCTACACCTTC
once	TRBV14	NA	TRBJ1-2	CASSLDRNYGYTF	TGTGCCAGCAGCCTGGACAGAAACTATGGCTACACCTTC
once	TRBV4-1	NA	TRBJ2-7	CASSRDETSLSYEQYF	TGCGCCAGCAGCCGAGATGAAACTAGTCTCTCCTACGAGCAGTACTTC
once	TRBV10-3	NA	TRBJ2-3	CAIRDGFTDTQYF	TGTGCCATCAGGGACGGTTTCACAGATACGCAGTATTTT
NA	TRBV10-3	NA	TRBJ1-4	CAISERGSGEKLFF	TGTGCCATCAGTGAACGGGGTTCGGGGGAAAAACTGTTTTTT
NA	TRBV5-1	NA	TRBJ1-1	CASSPMGNTEAFF	TGCGCCAGCAGCCCCATGGGAAACACTGAAGCTTTCTTT
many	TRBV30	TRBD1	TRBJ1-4	CAWSLRQGGEKLFF	TGTGCCTGGAGTCTAAGACAGGGAGGTGAAAAACTGTTTTTT
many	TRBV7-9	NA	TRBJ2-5	CASSFLSGLEQETQYF	TGTGCCAGCAGCTTTCTCTCAGGTCTCGAACAAGAGACCCAGTACTTC
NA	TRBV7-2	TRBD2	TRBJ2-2	CASSLGTSANTGELFF	TGTGCCAGCAGCTTAGGGACTAGCGCGAACACCGGGGAGCTGTTTTTT
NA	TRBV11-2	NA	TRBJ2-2	CASSYQTGNTGELFF	TGTGCCAGCAGCTACCAGACAGGGAACACCGGGGAGCTGTTTTTT
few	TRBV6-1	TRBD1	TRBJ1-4	CASSERQGATNEKLFF	TGTGCCAGCAGTGAGAGACAGGGGGCAACTAATGAAAAACTGTTTTTT
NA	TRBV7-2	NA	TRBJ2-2	CASSPTGVDTGELFF	TGTGCCAGCAGCCCGACAGGCGTCGACACCGGGGAGCTGTTTTTT
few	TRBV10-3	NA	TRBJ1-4	CAISEGAQSEKLFF	TGTGCCATCAGCGAAGGCGCCCAGTCGGAAAAACTGTTTTTT
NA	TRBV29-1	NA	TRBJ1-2	CSVGAVRDYGYTF	TGCAGCGTTGGGGCCGTCAGAGACTATGGCTACACCTTC
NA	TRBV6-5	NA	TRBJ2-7	CASSSASGLQYF	TGTGCCAGCAGTTCAGCCTCGGGTCTACAGTACTTC
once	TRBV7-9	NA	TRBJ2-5	CASSLLLDEETQYF	TGTGCCAGCAGCTTACTTCTAGATGAAGAGACCCAGTACTTC
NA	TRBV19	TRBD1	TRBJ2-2	CASRKGATANTGELFF	TGTGCCAGTAGGAAGGGGGCGACTGCGAACACCGGGGAGCTGTTTTTT
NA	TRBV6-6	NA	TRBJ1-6	CASSYSKGYNSPLHF	TGTGCCAGCAGTTACTCCAAGGGGTATAATTCACCCCTCCACTTT
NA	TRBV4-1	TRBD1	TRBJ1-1	CASSKGTGGGAFF	TGCGCCAGCAGCAAAGGGACAGGGGGGGGAGCTTTCTTT